This T cell receptor beta chain was identified during a study of spatial heterogeneity in lung cancer. TCRdb fed the 5' RACE reads into MiXCR, producing one record per CDR3 protein. This table has tens of thousands of distinct CDR3 sequences, just under 7% appearing once. CDR3 size: 19 residues. In germline, CDR1 is SNHLY, CDR2 FYNNEI. The ends lost 6 bases at V and 1 base at J; junction bases unmatched: 15. Time point noted: sample taken at primary tumor resection. Unsorted whole RNA of tumor, nontumor lung or frozen PBMC was sequenced. This TCR was sampled from a male donor with early-stage non-small cell lung cancer. The genes are TRBV2 and TRBJ2-5; 12 bases match TRBD2. The source was PBMCs, collected at surgery. The CDR3 DNA reads TGTGCCAGCAGCGGACAGGTAGAGACTAGCGGGAGACCCCAAGAGACCCAGTACTTC. This translates into CASSGQVETSGRPQETQYF.